The next 9 T cell receptor beta chains were all read from a single sample in a study of control samples from healthy donors and cancer patients. Measured with immunoSEQ multiplex PCR; TCRdb has only the in-frame clones, and not every one. The repertoire has 90,000 or so clones, over 80% of them found once; the top ten carry 19%. The sequenced sample was blood. The receptors come from a man younger than 45 in good health.

The rearrangement joins TRBV28 to TRBJ1-2; 7 nucleotides match TRBD1. The V gene end was trimmed by 2 bases and the J gene end by 4 bases; junction bases not matched to a gene: 7. The length of the CDR3 is 15 residues. Germline values: CDR1 MDHEN, CDR2 SYDVKM. The CDR3 is CASSLGRGRSYGYTF. The CDR3, as DNA: TGTGCCAGCAGTTTAGGTAGGGGGCGCAGCTATGGCTACACCTTC.

The chain is built from TRBV2 and TRBJ1-4; tentative D call: TRBD1 (6 bases). V was cut by 5 bases and J by 4 bases, with 11 bases left in between. The CDR3 extends over 14 amino acids. Germline lookup yields CDR1 SNHLY and CDR2 FYNNEI. CDR3 amino acids: CASSTTGRNEKLFF. Here the CDR3 DNA reads TGTGCCAGCAGTACGACAGGTCGTAATGAAAAACTGTTTTTT. The full variable domain, in which reference TRBV2 and TRBJ1-4 provide the parts outside the CDR3, is EPEVTQTPSHQVTQMGQEVILRCVPISNHLYFYWYRQILGQKVEFLVSFYNNEISEKSEIFDDQFSVERPDGSNFTLKIRSTKLEDSAMYFCASSTTGRNEKLFFGSGTQLSVL.

The chain links TRBV5-1 to TRBJ2-2; 10 positions match TRBD1. Unmatched junction bases numbered 6, after V lost 4 bases and J lost 3 bases. CDR3 size: 16 residues. CDR1 and CDR2 (germline): SGHRS, YFSETQ. CDR3 amino acids: CASSMTGTGDTGELFF. DNA for the CDR3: TGCGCCAGCAGCATGACCGGGACAGGGGACACCGGGGAGCTGTTTTTT.

V usage is TRBV11-2 and J usage is TRBJ2-2; 9 bases are shared with TRBD2. The germline gives CDR1 SGHAT, CDR2 FQNNGV. CDR3 size: 16 residues. Germline trimming cut 1 base from V and 4 bases from J; bases unmatched to any gene: 4. CDR3: CASSLAGAGGTGELFF. The CDR3 DNA follows: TGTGCCAGCAGCTTAGCGGGAGCGGGGGGCACCGGGGAGCTGTTTTTT.

The J gene is TRBJ2-7, the V gene TRBV11-2, with D perhaps TRBD1 or TRBD2 (6 bases each). The CDR3 loop spans 14 amino acids. Trimming cost V 6 bases and J 1 base, with 13 bases left between them. Germline CDR1 is SGHAT and CDR2 is FQNNGV. Written as DNA, the CDR3 is TGTGCCAGCAGAACACAGGGAGGTTCCTACGAGCAGTACTTC. Encoded protein: CASRTQGGSYEQYF.

The chain links TRBV4-1 to TRBJ1-2; 10 positions agree with TRBD1. This CDR3 contains 17 residues. The germline gives CDR1 MGHRA, CDR2 YSYEKL. The V segment lost 4 bases and the J segment 4 bases; nucleotides outside the gene matches: 12. The CDR3 region has the DNA TGCGCCAGCAGCCGATCCCTTATGGGACAGGGGAGCTATGGCTACACCTTC. Amino acids: CASSRSLMGQGSYGYTF.

This chain uses TRBV11-2 with TRBJ1-4; a possible D gene is TRBD1 (6 bases). V lost 0 bases to trimming and J lost 7 bases, with 15 bases between them. This CDR3 is built from 16 residues. CDR1 is SGHAT, CDR2 FQNNGV, per germline. Here the CDR3 reads CASSLDSGARVEKLFF. CDR3 DNA sequence: TGTGCCAGCAGCTTAGATTCGGGGGCGAGGGTTGAAAAACTGTTTTTT.

V and J are TRBV5-5 and TRBJ1-1; maybe TRBD1 (5 bases). The CDR3 length is 14 residues. Germline V CDR1 and CDR2: SGHKS, YYEKEE (reference sequence). V was trimmed by 0 bases and J by 4 bases, leaving 10 bases between them. Here the CDR3 reads CASSLVRGSTEAFF. Here the CDR3 DNA reads TGTGCCAGCAGCTTGGTCCGGGGGTCCACTGAAGCTTTCTTT.

V and J are TRBV27 and TRBJ2-1; 9 bases agree with TRBD2. V gave up 6 bases and J gave up 9 bases; unmatched junction bases: 6. Germline V gene lookup returns CDR1 MNHEY and CDR2 SMNVEV (reference sequence). This CDR3 comprises 13 residues. The CDR3 DNA sequence: TGTGCCAGCAGACCCAGCGGGGGGCGTGAGCAGTTCTTC. It codes for CASRPSGGREQFF.